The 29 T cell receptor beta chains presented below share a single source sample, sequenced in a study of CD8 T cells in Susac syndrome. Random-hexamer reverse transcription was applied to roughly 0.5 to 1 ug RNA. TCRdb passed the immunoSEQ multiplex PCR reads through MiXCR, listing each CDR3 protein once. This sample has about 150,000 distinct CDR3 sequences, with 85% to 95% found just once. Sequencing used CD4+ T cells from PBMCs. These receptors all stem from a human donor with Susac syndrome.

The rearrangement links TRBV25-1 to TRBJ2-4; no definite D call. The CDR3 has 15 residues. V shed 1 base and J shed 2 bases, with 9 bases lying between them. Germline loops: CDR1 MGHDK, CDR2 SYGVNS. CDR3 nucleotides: TGTGCCAGCAGTGAATCAATGGGCACCAAAAACATTCAGTACTTC. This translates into CASSESMGTKNIQYF. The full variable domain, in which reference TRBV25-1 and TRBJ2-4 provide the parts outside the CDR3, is EADIYQTPRYLVIGTGKKITLECSQTMGHDKMYWYQQDPGMELHLIHYSYGVNSTEKGDLSSESTVSRIRTEHFPLTLESARPSHTSQYLCASSESMGTKNIQYFGAGTRLSVL.

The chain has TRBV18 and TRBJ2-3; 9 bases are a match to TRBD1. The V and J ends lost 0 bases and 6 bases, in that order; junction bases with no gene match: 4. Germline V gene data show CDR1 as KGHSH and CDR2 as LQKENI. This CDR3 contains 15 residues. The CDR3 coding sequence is TGTGCCAGCTCACCACCGGGACAGGGCGGCGATACGCAGTATTTT. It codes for CASSPPGQGGDTQYF.

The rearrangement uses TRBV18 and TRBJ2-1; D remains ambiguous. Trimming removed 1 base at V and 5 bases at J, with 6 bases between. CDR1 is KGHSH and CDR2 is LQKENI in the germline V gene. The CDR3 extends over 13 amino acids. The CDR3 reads CASSPRANNEQFF. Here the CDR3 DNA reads TGTGCCAGCTCACCACGGGCCAACAATGAGCAGTTCTTC. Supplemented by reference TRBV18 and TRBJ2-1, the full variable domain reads NAGVMQNPRHLVRRRGQEARLRCSPMKGHSHVYWYRQLPEEGLKFMVYLQKENIIDESGMPKERFSAEFPKEGPSILRIQQVVRGDSAAYFCASSPRANNEQFFGPGTRLTVL.

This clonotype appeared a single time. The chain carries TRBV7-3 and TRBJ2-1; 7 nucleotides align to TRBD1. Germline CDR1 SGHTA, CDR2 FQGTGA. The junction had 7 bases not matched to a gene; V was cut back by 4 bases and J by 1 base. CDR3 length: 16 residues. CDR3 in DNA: TGTGCCAGCAGCTCGAATCCGGGACAGTCCTACAATGAGCAGTTCTTC. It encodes CASSSNPGQSYNEQFF.

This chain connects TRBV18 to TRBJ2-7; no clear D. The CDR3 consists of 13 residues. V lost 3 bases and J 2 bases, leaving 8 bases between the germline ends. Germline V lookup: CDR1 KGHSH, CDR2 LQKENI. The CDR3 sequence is CASSPDGTYEQYF. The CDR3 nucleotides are TGTGCCAGCTCACCCGACGGCACCTACGAGCAGTACTTC.

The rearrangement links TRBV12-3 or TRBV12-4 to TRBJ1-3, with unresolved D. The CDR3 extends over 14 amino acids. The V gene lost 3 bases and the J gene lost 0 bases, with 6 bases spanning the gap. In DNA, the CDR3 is TGTGCCAGCAGTTTCAGAGACTCTGGAAACACCATATATTTT. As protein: CASSFRDSGNTIYF.

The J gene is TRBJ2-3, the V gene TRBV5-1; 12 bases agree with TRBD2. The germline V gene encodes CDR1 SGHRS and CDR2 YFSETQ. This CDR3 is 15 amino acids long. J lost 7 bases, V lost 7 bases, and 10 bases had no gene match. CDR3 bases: TGCGCCAGCGGTGCAGCGACTAGCGGGGGAAATACGCAGTATTTT. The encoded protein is CASGAATSGGNTQYF.

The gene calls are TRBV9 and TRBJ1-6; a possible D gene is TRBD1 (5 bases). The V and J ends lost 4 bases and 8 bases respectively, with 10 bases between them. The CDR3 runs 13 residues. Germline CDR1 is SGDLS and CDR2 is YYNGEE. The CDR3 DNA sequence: TGTGCCAGCAGCTTGACGGGGGATTCACCCCTCCACTTT. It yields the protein CASSLTGDSPLHF.

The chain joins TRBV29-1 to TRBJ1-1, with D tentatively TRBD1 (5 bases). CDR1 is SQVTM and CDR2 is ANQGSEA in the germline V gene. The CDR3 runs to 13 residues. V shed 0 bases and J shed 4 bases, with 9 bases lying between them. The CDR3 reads CSVEDREGTEAFF. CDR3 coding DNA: TGCAGCGTTGAAGACAGGGAGGGCACTGAAGCTTTCTTT.

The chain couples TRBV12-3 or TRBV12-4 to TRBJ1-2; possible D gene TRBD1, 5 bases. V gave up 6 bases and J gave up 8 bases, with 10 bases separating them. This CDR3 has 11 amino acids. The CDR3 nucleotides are TGTGCCAGCAGCCCTAACAGGGGCTACACCTTC. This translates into CASSPNRGYTF.

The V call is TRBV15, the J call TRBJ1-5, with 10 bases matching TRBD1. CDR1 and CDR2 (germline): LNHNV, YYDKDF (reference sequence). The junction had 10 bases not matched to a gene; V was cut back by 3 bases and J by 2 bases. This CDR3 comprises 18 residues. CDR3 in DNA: TGTGCCACCAGCAGGACAGGGGGCGGGGGATATGGCAATCAGCCCCAGCATTTT. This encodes CATSRTGGGGYGNQPQHF.

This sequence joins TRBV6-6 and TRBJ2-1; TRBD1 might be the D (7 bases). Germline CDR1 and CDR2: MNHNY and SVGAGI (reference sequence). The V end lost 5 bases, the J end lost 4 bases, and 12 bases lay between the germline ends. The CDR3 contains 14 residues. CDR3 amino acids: CASSAGQTYNEQFF. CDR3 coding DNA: TGTGCCAGCAGTGCGGGACAGACGTACAATGAGCAGTTCTTC.

Here the CDR3 reads CASSVDSTHNEQFF. The CDR3 coding sequence is TGTGCCAGCAGCGTGGACAGCACACACAATGAGCAGTTCTTC. The rearrangement uses TRBV5-4 and TRBJ2-1; tentatively, D is TRBD1 (6 bases). Germline assignment: CDR1 SGHNT and CDR2 YYREEE (reference sequence). The CDR3 length is 14 residues. V was trimmed by 4 bases and J by 5 bases, leaving 13 bases between them. The full variable domain, its missing parts supplied by reference TRBV5-4 and TRBJ2-1, is ETGVTQSPTHLIKTRGQQVTLRCSSQSGHNTVSWYQQALGQGPQFIFQYYREEENGRGNFPPRFSGLQFPNYSSELNVNALELDDSALYLCASSVDSTHNEQFFGPGTRLTVL.

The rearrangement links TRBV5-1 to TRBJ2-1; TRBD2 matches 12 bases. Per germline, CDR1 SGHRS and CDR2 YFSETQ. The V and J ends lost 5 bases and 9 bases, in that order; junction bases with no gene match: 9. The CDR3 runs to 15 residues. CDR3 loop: CASSTLAGGPSEQFF. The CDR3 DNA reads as TGCGCCAGCAGTACTCTAGCGGGGGGGCCTAGTGAGCAGTTCTTC.

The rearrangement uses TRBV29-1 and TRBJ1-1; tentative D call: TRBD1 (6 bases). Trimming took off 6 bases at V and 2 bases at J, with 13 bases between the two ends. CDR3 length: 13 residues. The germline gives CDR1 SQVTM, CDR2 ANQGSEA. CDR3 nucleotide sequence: TGCAGCGTCGCGGGACAACTTAACACTGAAGCTTTCTTT. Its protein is CSVAGQLNTEAFF.

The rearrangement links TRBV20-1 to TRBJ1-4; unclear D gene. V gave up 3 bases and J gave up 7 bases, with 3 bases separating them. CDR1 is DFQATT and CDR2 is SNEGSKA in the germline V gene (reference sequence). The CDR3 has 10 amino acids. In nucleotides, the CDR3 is TGCAGTGCTAGCGGTGAAAAACTGTTTTTT. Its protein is CSASGEKLFF.

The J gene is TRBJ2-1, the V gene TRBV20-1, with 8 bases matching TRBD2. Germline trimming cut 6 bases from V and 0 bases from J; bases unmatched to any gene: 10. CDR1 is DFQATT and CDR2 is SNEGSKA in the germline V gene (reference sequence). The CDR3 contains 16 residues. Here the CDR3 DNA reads TGCAGTGCCACACGGGGGGGGCTGAGCTCCTACAATGAGCAGTTCTTC. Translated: CSATRGGLSSYNEQFF.

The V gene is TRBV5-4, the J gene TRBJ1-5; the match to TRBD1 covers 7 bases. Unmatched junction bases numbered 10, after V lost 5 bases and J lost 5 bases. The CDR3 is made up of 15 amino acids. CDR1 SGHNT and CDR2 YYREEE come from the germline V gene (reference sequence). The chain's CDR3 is CASSQGPQGDQPQHF. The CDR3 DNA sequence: TGTGCCAGCAGTCAAGGCCCCCAGGGGGATCAGCCCCAGCATTTT.

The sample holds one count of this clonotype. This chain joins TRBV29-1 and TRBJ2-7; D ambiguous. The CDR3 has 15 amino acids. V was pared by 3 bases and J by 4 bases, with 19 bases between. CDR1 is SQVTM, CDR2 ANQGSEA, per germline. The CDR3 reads CSVEGRVADFYEQYF. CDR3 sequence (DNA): TGCAGCGTTGAGGGTAGAGTAGCTGACTTTTACGAGCAGTACTTC.

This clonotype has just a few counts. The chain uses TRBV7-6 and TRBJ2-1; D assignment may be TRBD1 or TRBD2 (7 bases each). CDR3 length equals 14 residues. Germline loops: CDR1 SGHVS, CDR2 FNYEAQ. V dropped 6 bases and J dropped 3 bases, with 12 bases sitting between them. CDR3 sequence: CASSSRGGYNEQFF. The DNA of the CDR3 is TGTGCCAGCAGTTCCAGGGGGGGCTACAATGAGCAGTTCTTC.

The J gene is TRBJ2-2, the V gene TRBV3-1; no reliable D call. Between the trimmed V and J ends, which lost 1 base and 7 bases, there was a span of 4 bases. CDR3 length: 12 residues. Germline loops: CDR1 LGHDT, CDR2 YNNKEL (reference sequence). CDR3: CASSQVNGELFF. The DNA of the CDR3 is TGTGCCAGCAGCCAAGTGAACGGGGAGCTGTTTTTT.

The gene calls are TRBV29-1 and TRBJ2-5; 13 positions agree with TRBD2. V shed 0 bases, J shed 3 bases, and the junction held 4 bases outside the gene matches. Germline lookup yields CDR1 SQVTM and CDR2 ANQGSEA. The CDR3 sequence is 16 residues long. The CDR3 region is CSVEEQTSGGKETQYF. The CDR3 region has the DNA TGCAGCGTTGAAGAACAGACTAGCGGGGGGAAAGAGACCCAGTACTTC.

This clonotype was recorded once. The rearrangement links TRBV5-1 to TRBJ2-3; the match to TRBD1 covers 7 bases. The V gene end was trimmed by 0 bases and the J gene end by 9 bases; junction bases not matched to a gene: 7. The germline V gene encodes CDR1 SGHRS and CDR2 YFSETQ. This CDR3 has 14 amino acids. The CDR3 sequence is CASSLGDDRATQYF. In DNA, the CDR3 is TGCGCCAGCAGCTTGGGCGACGACAGGGCAACGCAGTATTTT.

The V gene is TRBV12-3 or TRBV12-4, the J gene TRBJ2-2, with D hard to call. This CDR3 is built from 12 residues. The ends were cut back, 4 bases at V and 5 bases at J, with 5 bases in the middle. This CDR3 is CASSYVTGELFF. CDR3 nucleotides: TGTGCCAGCAGTTACGTGACCGGGGAGCTGTTTTTT.

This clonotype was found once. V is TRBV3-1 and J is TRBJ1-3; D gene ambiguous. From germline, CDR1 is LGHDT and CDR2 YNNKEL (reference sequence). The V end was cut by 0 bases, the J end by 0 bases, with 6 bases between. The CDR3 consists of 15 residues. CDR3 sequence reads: CASSQEFTSGNTIYF. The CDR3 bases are TGTGCCAGCAGCCAAGAATTCACCTCTGGAAACACCATATATTTT.

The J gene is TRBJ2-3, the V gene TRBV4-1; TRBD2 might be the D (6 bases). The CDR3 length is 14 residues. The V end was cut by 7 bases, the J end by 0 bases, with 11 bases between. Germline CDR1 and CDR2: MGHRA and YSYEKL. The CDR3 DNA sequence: TGCGCCAGCAAGGGACTCCCAAGCACAGATACGCAGTATTTT. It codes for CASKGLPSTDTQYF.

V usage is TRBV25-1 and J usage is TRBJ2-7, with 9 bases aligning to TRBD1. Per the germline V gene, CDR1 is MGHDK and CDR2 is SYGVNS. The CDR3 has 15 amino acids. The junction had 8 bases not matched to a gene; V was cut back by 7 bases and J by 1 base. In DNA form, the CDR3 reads TGTGCCAGCAAGGGGGGAGGGACAGGGTCCTACGAGCAGTACTTC. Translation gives CASKGGGTGSYEQYF.

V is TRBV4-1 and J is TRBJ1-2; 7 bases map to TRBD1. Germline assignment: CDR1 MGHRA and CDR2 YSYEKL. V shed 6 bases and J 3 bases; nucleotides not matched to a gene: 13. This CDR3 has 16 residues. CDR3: CASRAPTGRKDYGYTF. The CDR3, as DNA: TGCGCCAGCAGGGCGCCGACAGGGAGGAAGGACTATGGCTACACCTTC.

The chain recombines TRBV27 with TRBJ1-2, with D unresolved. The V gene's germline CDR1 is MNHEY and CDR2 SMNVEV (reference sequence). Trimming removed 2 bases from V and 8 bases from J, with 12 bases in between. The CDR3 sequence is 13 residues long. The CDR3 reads CASSLGYGFGYTF. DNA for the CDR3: TGTGCCAGCAGTTTAGGGTACGGGTTCGGCTACACCTTC.